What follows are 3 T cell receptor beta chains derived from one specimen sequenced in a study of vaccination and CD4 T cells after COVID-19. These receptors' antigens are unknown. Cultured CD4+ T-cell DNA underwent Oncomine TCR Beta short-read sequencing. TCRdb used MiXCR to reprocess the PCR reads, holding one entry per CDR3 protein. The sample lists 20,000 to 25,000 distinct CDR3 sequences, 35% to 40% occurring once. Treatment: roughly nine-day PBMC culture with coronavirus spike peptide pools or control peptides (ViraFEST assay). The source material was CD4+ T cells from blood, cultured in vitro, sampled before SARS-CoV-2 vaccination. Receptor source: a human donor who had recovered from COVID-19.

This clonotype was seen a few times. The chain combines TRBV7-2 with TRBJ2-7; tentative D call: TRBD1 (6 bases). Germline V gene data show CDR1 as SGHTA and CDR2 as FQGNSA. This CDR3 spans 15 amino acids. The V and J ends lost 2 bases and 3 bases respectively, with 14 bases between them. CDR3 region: CASSLSSGAGYEQYF. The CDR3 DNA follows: TGTGCCAGCAGCTTATCGTCAGGGGCCGGCTACGAGCAGTACTTC.

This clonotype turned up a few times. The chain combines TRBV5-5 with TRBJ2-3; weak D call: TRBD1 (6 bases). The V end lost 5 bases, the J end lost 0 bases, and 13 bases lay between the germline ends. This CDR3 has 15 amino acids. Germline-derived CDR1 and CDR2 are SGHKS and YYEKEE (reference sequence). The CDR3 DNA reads TGTGCCAGCAGTGGGACAACTCATAGCACAGATACGCAGTATTTT. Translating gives CASSGTTHSTDTQYF.

The CDR3 DNA reads TGTGCCAGCAGGGACAGGGGGTTACACCAAGAGACCCAGTACTTC. Translated, it gives CASRDRGLHQETQYF. The chain combines TRBV6-1 with TRBJ2-5; TRBD1 agrees at 10 bases. The CDR3 is 15 residues long. With V trimmed by 6 bases and J by 0 bases, 4 bases remained unmatched. Germline-derived CDR1 and CDR2 are MNHNS and SASEGT.